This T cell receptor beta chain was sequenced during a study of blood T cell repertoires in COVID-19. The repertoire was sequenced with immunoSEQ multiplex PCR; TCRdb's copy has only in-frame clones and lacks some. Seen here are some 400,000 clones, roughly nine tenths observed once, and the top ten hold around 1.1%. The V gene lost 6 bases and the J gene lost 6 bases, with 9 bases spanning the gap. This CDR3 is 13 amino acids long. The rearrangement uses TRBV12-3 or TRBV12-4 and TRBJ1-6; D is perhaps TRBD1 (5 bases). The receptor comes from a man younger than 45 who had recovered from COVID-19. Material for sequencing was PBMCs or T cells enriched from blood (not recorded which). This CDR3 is CASSGGSNSPLHF. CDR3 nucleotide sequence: TGTGCCAGCAGCGGGGGGTCTAATTCACCCCTCCACTTT.